Each of the 17 T cell receptor beta chains below was sequenced from the same sample in a study of graft-versus-host responses after intestinal transplantation. Antigen specificity for these receptors is unknown. Clones were sequenced by immunoSEQ multiplex PCR, and TCRdb holds only the in-frame ones, with some missing. In the table there are 70,000 to 75,000 clones, roughly 90% of which are singletons. The sample was unstimulated CD8+ T cells sorted from spleen or lymph node cells, taken before intestinal transplant. Every receptor here comes from a human donor who received an intestinal transplant.

V and J are TRBV6-1 and TRBJ1-5, with a possible D match to TRBD1 (5 bases). The germline V and J ends were trimmed by 4 bases and 5 bases, with 15 bases remaining between them. The CDR3 length is 15 residues. From germline, CDR1 is MNHNS and CDR2 SASEGT. The CDR3 reads CASSGVQGTDQPQHF. In DNA form, the CDR3 reads TGTGCCAGCAGTGGGGTCCAGGGTACAGATCAGCCCCAGCATTTT.

This clone was picked up one time. This chain uses TRBV7-6 with TRBJ1-1; 11 positions match TRBD1. From germline, CDR1 is SGHVS and CDR2 FNYEAQ. The CDR3 loop spans 19 amino acids. Losses at the gene ends were 0 bases for V and 0 bases for J; bases not matched to a gene: 9. CDR3 loop: CASSLAPTGTGGLNTEAFF. The CDR3 DNA sequence: TGTGCCAGCAGCTTAGCCCCGACCGGGACAGGGGGTTTGAACACTGAAGCTTTCTTT. Complete variable domain (other parts from reference TRBV7-6 and TRBJ1-1): GAGVSQSPRYKVTKRGQDVALRCDPISGHVSLYWYRQALGQGPEFLTYFNYEAQQDKSGLPNDRFSAERPEGSISTLTIQRTEQRDSAMYRCASSLAPTGTGGLNTEAFFGQGTRLTVV.

The chain links TRBV6-1 to TRBJ2-7; weak D call: TRBD2 (6 bases). Deletions cut 5 bases from V and 1 base from J, with 12 bases between. This CDR3 spans 14 amino acids. CDR1 and CDR2 from the germline V gene are MNHNS and SASEGT. The CDR3 bases are TGTGCCAGCAGTTTGGTTGCGGGGTCCTACGAGCAGTACTTC. Translating it yields CASSLVAGSYEQYF.

A single count supports this clone. V gene TRBV11-2 combines with J gene TRBJ2-7, with TRBD2 matching over 7 bases. CDR1 SGHAT and CDR2 FQNNGV come from the germline V gene. The CDR3 contains 16 residues. J gave up 3 bases and V 1 base, and 9 bases lay outside the gene matches. The CDR3 DNA reads as TGTGCCAGCAGCTTAGGGTTCGGGACTACCTACTACGAGCAGTACTTC. It specifies CASSLGFGTTYYEQYF. The whole variable domain, filled in from reference TRBV11-2 and TRBJ2-7, reads EAGVAQSPRYKIIEKRQSVAFWCNPISGHATLYWYQQILGQGPKLLIQFQNNGVVDDSQLPKDRFSAERLKGVDSTLKIQPAKLEDSAVYLCASSLGFGTTYYEQYFGPGTRLTVT.

The chain employs TRBV6-5 and TRBJ2-3, with D possibly TRBD2 on 6 matching bases. Germline V gives CDR1 MNHEY, CDR2 SVGAGI. The CDR3 totals 16 residues. With 2 bases removed from V and 3 bases from J, the gap between germline ends came to 15 bases. The CDR3 nucleotides read TGTGCCAGCAGTTACGCGGGGATTAGGTTGACAGATACGCAGTATTTT. Protein: CASSYAGIRLTDTQYF.

DNA of the CDR3: TGTGCCAGCAGCTTAGGCGAATGGGACAGGGGTCGGCGGGAGCAGTACTTC. It is translated as CASSLGEWDRGRREQYF. The V gene is TRBV11-2, the J gene TRBJ2-7; 10 bases agree with TRBD1. CDR3 size: 17 residues. The germline CDR1 and CDR2 sequences are SGHAT and FQNNGV. The V segment lost 1 base and the J segment 7 bases; nucleotides outside the gene matches: 13.

The CDR3 nucleotides are TGTGCCTGGAGTGATCTAGCGGGGGGGACATACGAGCAGTACTTC. Translated, it gives CAWSDLAGGTYEQYF. The J gene is TRBJ2-7, the V gene TRBV30; 12 nucleotides agree with TRBD2. Trimming removed 1 base from V and 4 bases from J; junction bases left unmatched: 5. The CDR3 loop spans 15 amino acids. CDR1 is GTSNPN and CDR2 is SVGIG in the germline V gene (reference sequence).

V and J are TRBV19 and TRBJ1-1; D unclear. The CDR3 has 13 residues. V was pared by 7 bases and J by 0 bases, with 9 bases between. In germline, CDR1 is LNHDA, CDR2 SQIVND (reference sequence). CDR3 nucleotide sequence: TGTGCCAGTACATTGGCAATGAACACTGAAGCTTTCTTT. Translation: CASTLAMNTEAFF. The entire variable domain, with the rest obtained from reference TRBV19 and TRBJ1-1, is as follows: DGGITQSPKYLFRKEGQNVTLSCEQNLNHDAMYWYRQDPGQGLRLIYYSQIVNDFQKGDIAEGYSVSREKKESFPLTVTSAQKNPTAFYLCASTLAMNTEAFFGQGTRLTVV.

The CDR3, as DNA: TGTGCCAGCAGTTCACTGACAGGGAGGTGGACTGAAGCTTTCTTT. Amino acids: CASSSLTGRWTEAFF. The chain uses TRBV27 and TRBJ1-1; 7 bases match TRBD1. Germline CDR1 reads MNHEY; CDR2 reads SMNVEV (reference sequence). The CDR3 extends over 15 amino acids. V shed 4 bases and J 5 bases; nucleotides not matched to a gene: 10.

The J gene is TRBJ2-1, the V gene TRBV4-1, with 8 positions matching TRBD1. The ends lost 6 bases at V and 4 bases at J; junction bases unmatched: 8. This CDR3 has 15 residues. The germline V gene encodes CDR1 MGHRA and CDR2 YSYEKL. This CDR3 is CASRPGGEAYNEQFF. The CDR3 region has the DNA TGCGCCAGCAGACCAGGGGGCGAGGCGTACAATGAGCAGTTCTTC.

The chain uses TRBV9 and TRBJ2-7, with D perhaps matching TRBD1 (5 bases). Germline V gene sequence: CDR1 SGDLS, CDR2 YYNGEE. V lost 0 bases, J lost 2 bases, and 9 bases lay in between. There are 14 residues in the CDR3. CDR3 residues: CASSVGQTPYEQYF. In DNA form, the CDR3 reads TGTGCCAGCAGCGTAGGACAGACCCCCTACGAGCAGTACTTC.

This clone was detected only once. The rearrangement links TRBV7-6 to TRBJ2-5, with D possibly matching TRBD1 (6 bases). This CDR3 spans 15 amino acids. Per germline, CDR1 SGHVS and CDR2 FNYEAQ. The V end was cut by 5 bases, the J end by 4 bases, with 17 bases between. CDR3 loop: CASSRNTGPRETQYF. CDR3 DNA sequence: TGTGCCAGCAGCCGAAATACAGGGCCTCGAGAGACCCAGTACTTC.

The V and J genes are TRBV30 and TRBJ2-6; 7 nucleotides line up with TRBD1. Trimming cost V 5 bases and J 2 bases; bases outside gene matches: 0. Germline V CDR1 and CDR2: GTSNPN, SVGIG (reference sequence). The CDR3 totals 13 residues. The CDR3 nucleotides read TGTGCCTGGCAGGGGGCTGGGGCCAACGTCCTGACTTTC. It encodes CAWQGAGANVLTF. Full variable domain (outside the CDR3, taken from reference TRBV30 and TRBJ2-6): SQTIHQWPATLVQPVGSPLSLECTVEGTSNPNLYWYRQAAGRGLQLLFYSVGIGQISSEVPQNLSASRPQDRQFILSSKKLLLSDSGFYLCAWQGAGANVLTFGAGSRLTVL.

This chain uses TRBV10-3 with TRBJ2-3; D gene unclear. In germline, CDR1 is ENHRY, CDR2 SYGVKD. The CDR3 has 15 residues. Trimming took 6 bases from V and 2 from J, leaving 15 bases between them. CDR3 sequence reads: CAISPGDTYTDTQYF. The DNA for the CDR3 is TGTGCCATCAGCCCCGGTGACACATACACAGATACGCAGTATTTT.

V and J are TRBV7-6 and TRBJ2-2; 9 bases are a match to TRBD1. The J segment lost 3 bases and the V segment lost 6 bases, leaving 8 bases of the junction unmatched. This CDR3 region has 16 residues. Germline-derived CDR1 and CDR2 are SGHVS and FNYEAQ. The CDR3 is CASSSPGTGYTGELFF. The DNA of the CDR3 is TGTGCCAGCAGTTCTCCCGGGACAGGGTACACCGGGGAGCTGTTTTTT.

In nucleotides, the CDR3 is TGTGCCAGTAGTATCACAGGCTCCTACGAGCAGTACTTC. Protein: CASSITGSYEQYF. The genes are TRBV19 and TRBJ2-7; possible D gene TRBD1, 5 bases. V shed 3 bases and J shed 0 bases, with 6 bases lying between them. The CDR3 is 13 amino acids. Germline V CDR1 and CDR2: LNHDA, SQIVND (reference sequence).

This chain connects TRBV5-5 to TRBJ2-6; 12 positions agree with TRBD1. Germline CDR1 SGHKS, CDR2 YYEKEE (reference sequence). This CDR3 region has 18 residues. The junction had 7 bases not matched to a gene; V was cut back by 5 bases and J by 1 base. DNA of the CDR3: TGTGCCAGCAGGGACCCGGGACAGGGGGCTTCTGGGGCCAACGTCCTGACTTTC. It is translated as CASRDPGQGASGANVLTF.